The entry below gives a single T cell receptor beta chain sequence along with its context. The entry originates in a study of blood T cell repertoires in COVID-19. Study overall: COVID-19 samples collected from the United States, Italy and Spain covered acute and convalescent phases.

The V gene lost 6 bases and the J gene lost 0 bases, with 9 bases spanning the gap. The CDR3 covers 14 residues. Germline CDR1 and CDR2: MGHDK and SYGVNS. Original processing methods: Amplification with reference gene primers provided the estimates of nucleated cell counts. TCRdb keeps only in-frame clones here, not all; method: immunoSEQ multiplex PCR. Clone size and V and J calls were adopted from that table, with D and trimming inferred from the DNA. Here the sample spans roughly 260,000 clones, 82% being singletons. The source material was peripheral blood. The TCR originated in a woman under 30 with acute or convalescent COVID-19. This sequence joins TRBV25-1 and TRBJ1-5, with no clear D. The CDR3 region is CASRGGNSNQPQHF. CDR3 nucleotide sequence: TGTGCCAGCAGGGGCGGGAATAGCAATCAGCCCCAGCATTTT.